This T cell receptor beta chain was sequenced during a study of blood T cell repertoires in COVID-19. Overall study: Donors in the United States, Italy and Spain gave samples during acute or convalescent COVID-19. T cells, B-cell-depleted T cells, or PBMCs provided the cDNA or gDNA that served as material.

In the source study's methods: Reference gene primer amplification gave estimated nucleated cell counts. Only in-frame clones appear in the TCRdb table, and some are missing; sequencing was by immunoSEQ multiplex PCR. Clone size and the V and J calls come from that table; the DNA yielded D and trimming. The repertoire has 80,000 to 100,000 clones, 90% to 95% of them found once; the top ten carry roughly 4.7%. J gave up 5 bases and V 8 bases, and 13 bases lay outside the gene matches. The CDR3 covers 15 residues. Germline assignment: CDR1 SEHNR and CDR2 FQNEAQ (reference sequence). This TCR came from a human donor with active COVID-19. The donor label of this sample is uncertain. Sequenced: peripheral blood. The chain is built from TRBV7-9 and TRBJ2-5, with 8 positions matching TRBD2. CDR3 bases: TGTGCCAGCTGCTCCGCGGCGGGGGGCGGGGAGACCCAGTACTTC. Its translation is CASCSAAGGGETQYF.